The clone carrying this TCR beta chain has just a few counts. What it recognizes is unknown. This CDR3 is built from 17 residues. Trimming took 0 bases from V and 4 from J; bases not matched to a gene: 10. The germline gives CDR1 SGHTA, CDR2 FQGNSA. The data are from a study of T-cell memory formation after mild COVID-19. Across the whole study: Across donors, TCR clusters were largely donor specific. Regarding the study as a whole: There were some responding clones in pre-infection memory, which suggested that cross-reactive memory had joined.

Using constant-segment primers, 5'RACE produced TCR alpha and TCR beta cDNA libraries carrying sample barcodes and UMIs. TCRdb independently ran MiXCR on the 5' RACE reads; one entry per CDR3 protein. In the table there are under 350,000 distinct CDR3 sequences, 15% to 20% of which are singletons. The receptor was derived from a man aged 18 to 29 who had mild COVID-19 (a few samples of this study predate the infection). Cell type and time point are not known. The chain combines TRBV7-2 with TRBJ2-3; 7 bases match TRBD2. Source material: PBMCs or a T cell subset sorted from them (not recorded which). CDR3 coding DNA: TGTGCCAGCAGCTTAGCGATGACGGGGGGTGGGGCAGATACGCAGTATTTT. This encodes CASSLAMTGGGADTQYF.